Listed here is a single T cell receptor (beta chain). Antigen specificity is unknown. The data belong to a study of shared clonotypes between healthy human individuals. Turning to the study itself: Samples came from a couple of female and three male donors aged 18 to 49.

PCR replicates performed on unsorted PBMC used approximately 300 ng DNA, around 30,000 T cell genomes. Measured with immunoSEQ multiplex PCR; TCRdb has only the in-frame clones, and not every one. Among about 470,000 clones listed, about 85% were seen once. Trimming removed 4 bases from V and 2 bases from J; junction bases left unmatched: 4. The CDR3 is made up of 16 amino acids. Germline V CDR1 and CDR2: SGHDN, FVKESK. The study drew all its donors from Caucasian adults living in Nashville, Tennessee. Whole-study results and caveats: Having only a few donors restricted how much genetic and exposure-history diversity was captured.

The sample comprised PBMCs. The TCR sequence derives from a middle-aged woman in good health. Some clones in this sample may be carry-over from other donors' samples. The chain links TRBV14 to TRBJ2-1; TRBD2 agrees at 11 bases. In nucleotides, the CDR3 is TGTGCCAGCAGCCCGGGACTAGCGGATACCTACAATGAGCAGTTCTTC. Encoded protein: CASSPGLADTYNEQFF. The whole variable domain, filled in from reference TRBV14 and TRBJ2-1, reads EAGVTQFPSHSVIEKGQTVTLRCDPISGHDNLYWYRRVMGKEIKFLLHFVKESKQDESGMPNNRFLAERTGGTYSTLKVQPAELEDSGVYFCASSPGLADTYNEQFFGPGTRLTVL.